This note documents a single T cell receptor beta chain sequence. The data derive from a study of blood T cell repertoires in COVID-19. Study context: From the United States, Italy and Spain came samples of acute and convalescent COVID-19.

CDR1 is MNHEY and CDR2 is SMNVEV in the germline V gene (reference sequence). V lost 0 bases to trimming and J lost 5 bases, with 14 bases between them. CDR3 length equals 15 residues. Donors of Cohort 3 who recovered were those that had two negative PCRs, clearance, or symptom resolution. In the original workflow: Estimates of nucleated cell counts were drawn from the amplification of reference gene primers. The data were produced by immunoSEQ multiplex PCR, yet TCRdb's version contains in-frame clones alone and is incomplete. The V and J calls and clone size come from that table; D and trimming were worked out from the DNA. The profile shows around 150,000 clones, about 80% of them singletons.

The sequenced material came from PBMCs or T cells enriched from blood (not recorded which). The origin of this receptor is a woman in her 50s who had recovered from COVID-19. The chain employs TRBV27 and TRBJ2-7, with D perhaps matching TRBD2 (5 bases). For the CDR3, the DNA is TGTGCCAGCAGTTTATCCCGGGGTGCAGCCGACGAGCAGTACTTC. Translated, it gives CASSLSRGAADEQYF.